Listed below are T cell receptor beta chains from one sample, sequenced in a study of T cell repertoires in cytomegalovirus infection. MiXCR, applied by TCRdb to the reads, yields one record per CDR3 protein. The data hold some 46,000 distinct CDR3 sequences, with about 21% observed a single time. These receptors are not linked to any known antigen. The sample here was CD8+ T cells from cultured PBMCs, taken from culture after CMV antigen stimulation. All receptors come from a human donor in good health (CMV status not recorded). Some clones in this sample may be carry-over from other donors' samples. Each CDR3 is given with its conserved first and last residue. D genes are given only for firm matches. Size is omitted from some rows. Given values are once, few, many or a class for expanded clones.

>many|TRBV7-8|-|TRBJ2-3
CASSLAWGARADTQYF
TGTGCCAGCAGCTTAGCTTGGGGGGCGCGTGCAGATACGCAGTATTTT
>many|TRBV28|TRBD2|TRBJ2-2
CASSLWRLAGGPGELFF
TGTGCCAGCAGTTTATGGAGACTAGCGGGGGGGCCCGGGGAGCTGTTTTTT
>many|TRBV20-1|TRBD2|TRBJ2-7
CSARELPGLATYEQYF
TGCAGTGCTAGAGAGCTCCCGGGACTAGCGACCTACGAGCAGTACTTC
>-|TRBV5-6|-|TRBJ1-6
CASSWRQGIDNSPLHF
TGTGCCAGCAGCTGGAGGCAGGGTATAGATAATTCACCCCTCCACTTT
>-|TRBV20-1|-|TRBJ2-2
CSAREAGGELFF
TGCAGTGCTAGAGAGGCCGGCGGGGAGCTGTTTTTT
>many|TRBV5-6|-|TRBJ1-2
CASSLAQKNYGYTF
TGTGCCAGCAGCTTGGCACAGAAAAATTATGGCTACACCTTC
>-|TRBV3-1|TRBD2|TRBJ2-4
CASSHGTSGKRNIQYF
TGTGCCAGCAGCCACGGGACTAGCGGGAAGAGGAACATTCAGTACTTC
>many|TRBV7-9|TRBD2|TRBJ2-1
CASSPHSSGRAYNEQFF
TGTGCCAGCAGCCCCCACTCCTCCGGGAGGGCTTACAATGAGCAGTTCTTC
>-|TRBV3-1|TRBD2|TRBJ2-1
CASSQDGSGDFEQFF
TGTGCCAGCAGCCAAGATGGGAGCGGGGATTTTGAGCAGTTCTTC
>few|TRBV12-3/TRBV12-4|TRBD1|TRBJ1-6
CASSPAGQGNSPLHF
TGTGCCAGCAGCCCCGCGGGACAGGGTAATTCACCCCTCCACTTT
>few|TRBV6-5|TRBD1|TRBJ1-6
CASSLRRDSYNSPLHF
TGTGCCAGCAGCCTACGCCGGGACAGCTATAATTCACCCCTCCACTTT
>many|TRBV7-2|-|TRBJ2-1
CASSLGVGWNEQFF
TGTGCCAGCAGCTTAGGCGTAGGGTGGAATGAGCAGTTCTTC
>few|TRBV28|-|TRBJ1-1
CASKLYPGGDLNTEAFF
TGTGCCAGCAAACTTTACCCGGGGGGGGACCTGAACACTGAAGCTTTCTTT
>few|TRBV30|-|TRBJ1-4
CASSSGTLNEKLFF
TGTGCCAGCAGCAGCGGTACACTTAATGAAAAACTGTTTTTT
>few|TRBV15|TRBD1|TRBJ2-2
CATSRDRGHTGELFF
TGTGCCACCAGCAGGGACAGGGGGCATACCGGGGAGCTGTTTTTT
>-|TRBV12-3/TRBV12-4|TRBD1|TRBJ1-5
CASSLTGGRNQPQHF
TGTGCCAGCAGTTTGACAGGGGGACGGAATCAGCCCCAGCATTTT
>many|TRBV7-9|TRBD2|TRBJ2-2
CASSGGLAGGVTGELFF
TGTGCCAGCAGCGGGGGACTAGCGGGAGGCGTTACCGGGGAGCTGTTTTTT
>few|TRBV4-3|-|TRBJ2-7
CASSQGLSYEQYF
TGCGCCAGCAGCCAAGGTCTGTCCTACGAGCAGTACTTC
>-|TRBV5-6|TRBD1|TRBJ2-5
CASSTRGQDYQETQYF
TGTGCCAGCAGCACCCGAGGACAGGACTACCAAGAGACCCAGTACTTC
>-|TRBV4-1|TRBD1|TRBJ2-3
CASSQAAGGQGYRTDTQYF
TGCGCCAGCAGCCAGGCCGCTGGGGGACAGGGGTATAGAACAGATACGCAGTATTTT
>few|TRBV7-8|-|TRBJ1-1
CASSLVQGTLNTEAFF
TGTGCCAGCAGCTTAGTCCAGGGAACCCTGAACACTGAAGCTTTCTTT
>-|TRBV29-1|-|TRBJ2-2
CSVVGHTGELFF
TGCAGCGTTGTTGGGCACACCGGGGAGCTGTTTTTT
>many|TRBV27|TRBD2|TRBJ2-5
CASSPAGLQETQYF
TGTGCCAGCAGTCCAGCGGGGCTTCAAGAGACCCAGTACTTC
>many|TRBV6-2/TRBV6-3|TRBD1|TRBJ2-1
CASSPPGQGRNEQFF
TGTGCCAGCAGCCCGCCGGGACAGGGAAGAAATGAGCAGTTCTTC
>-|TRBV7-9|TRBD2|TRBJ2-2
CASSFGTSNTGELFF
TGTGCCAGCAGCTTCGGGACTAGCAACACCGGGGAGCTGTTTTTT
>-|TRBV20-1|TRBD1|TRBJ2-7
CSARPGTGGNINGYYEQYF
TGCAGTGCTAGACCTGGGACAGGGGGCAATATTAATGGCTACTACGAGCAGTACTTC
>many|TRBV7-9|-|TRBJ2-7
CASSLEAMNYEQYF
TGTGCCAGCAGCTTAGAAGCCATGAACTACGAGCAGTACTTC
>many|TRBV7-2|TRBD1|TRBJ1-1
CASSPDRDRNLMNTEAFF
TGTGCCAGCAGCCCCGACCGGGACAGGAACCTCATGAACACTGAAGCTTTCTTT
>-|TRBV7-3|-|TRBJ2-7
CASSPVASGVYKQYF
TGTGCCAGCAGCCCCGTGGCCTCGGGAGTCTACAAGCAGTACTTC
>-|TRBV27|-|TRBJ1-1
CASLAWGVYWGSVRAFF
TGTGCCAGCCTAGCCTGGGGGGTGTACTGGGGGTCGGTGCGGGCTTTCTTT
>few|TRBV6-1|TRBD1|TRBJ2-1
CASRRQGSYNEQFF
TGTGCCAGCAGGCGACAGGGCTCCTACAATGAGCAGTTCTTC
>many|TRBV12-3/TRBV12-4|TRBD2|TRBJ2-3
CASGLRGSTDTQYF
TGTGCCAGCGGTTTGCGGGGGAGCACAGATACGCAGTATTTT
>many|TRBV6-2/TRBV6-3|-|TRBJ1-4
CASSPYDDDEKLFF
TGTGCCAGCAGTCCATATGACGACGATGAAAAACTGTTTTTT
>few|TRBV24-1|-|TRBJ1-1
CATSPPALREEMNTEAFF
TGTGCCACCAGTCCACCCGCCCTGCGGGAAGAGATGAACACTGAAGCTTTCTTT
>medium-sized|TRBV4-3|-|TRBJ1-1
CASSQIGNTEAFF
TGCGCCAGCAGCCAAATTGGGAACACTGAAGCTTTCTTT
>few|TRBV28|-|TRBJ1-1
CASSLEGFMNTEAFF
TGTGCCAGCAGCTTAGAGGGCTTTATGAACACTGAAGCTTTCTTT
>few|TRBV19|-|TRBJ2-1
CASSPILGGASEQFF
TGTGCCAGTAGTCCCATACTAGGAGGGGCCAGTGAGCAGTTCTTC
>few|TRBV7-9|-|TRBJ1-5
CASSPRGGGNQPQHF
TGTGCCAGCAGCCCCCGGGGGGGCGGCAATCAGCCCCAGCATTTT
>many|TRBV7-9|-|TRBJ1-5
CASSPDSSNQPQHF
TGTGCCAGCAGCCCGGACAGTAGCAATCAGCCCCAGCATTTT
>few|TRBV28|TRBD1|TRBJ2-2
CASSFPPGQENTGELFF
TGTGCCAGCAGTTTTCCGCCGGGACAGGAGAACACCGGGGAGCTGTTTTTT
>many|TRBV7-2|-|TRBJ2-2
CASSLAGYTGELFF
TGTGCCAGCAGCTTAGCGGGGTACACCGGGGAGCTGTTTTTT